This TCR beta chain was retrieved from a study of cytomegalovirus exposure and HLA in healthy donors. This CDR3 has 16 residues. After removal of 3 bases from V and 6 bases from J, the junction contained 9 bases not matched to a gene. The germline V gene encodes CDR1 SGDLS and CDR2 YYNGEE. Findings and limits, study-wide: Excluded were some V segments that proved indistinguishable, including TRBV6-2 and TRBV6-3. Accurate HLA-A and HLA-B prediction from TCR beta sequences was reported for most subjects. Judged likely to be a sequencing artifact was a cluster of highly shared sequence variants.

There are many counts of this clone. Its antigen is undetermined. Use of 60 Vbeta and 13 Jbeta primers characterized the PCR. Clones were sequenced by immunoSEQ multiplex PCR, and TCRdb holds only the in-frame ones, with some missing. Among about 160,000 clones, around 80% were seen once, and the ten largest hold under 7.5%. Material for sequencing was PBMCs. The rearrangement uses TRBV9 and TRBJ2-2; TRBD1 aligns across 9 bases. The clonotype comes from a man aged 45-65 years in good health and CMV-seropositive. The CDR3 coding sequence is TGTGCCAGCAGCGACCCCGGGGACAGGGAAGCCGGGGAGCTGTTTTTT. It yields the protein CASSDPGDREAGELFF.